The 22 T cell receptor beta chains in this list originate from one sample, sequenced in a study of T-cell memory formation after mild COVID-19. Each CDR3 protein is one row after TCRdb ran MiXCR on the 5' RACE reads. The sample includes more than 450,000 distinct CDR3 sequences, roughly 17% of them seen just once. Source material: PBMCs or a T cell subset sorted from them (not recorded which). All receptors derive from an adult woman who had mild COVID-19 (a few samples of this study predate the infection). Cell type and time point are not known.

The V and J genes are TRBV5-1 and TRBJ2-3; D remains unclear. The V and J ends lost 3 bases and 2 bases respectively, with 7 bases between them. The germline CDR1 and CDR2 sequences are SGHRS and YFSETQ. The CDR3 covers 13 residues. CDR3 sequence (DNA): TGCGCCAGCAGCTCCCGGTACACAGATACGCAGTATTTT. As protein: CASSSRYTDTQYF.

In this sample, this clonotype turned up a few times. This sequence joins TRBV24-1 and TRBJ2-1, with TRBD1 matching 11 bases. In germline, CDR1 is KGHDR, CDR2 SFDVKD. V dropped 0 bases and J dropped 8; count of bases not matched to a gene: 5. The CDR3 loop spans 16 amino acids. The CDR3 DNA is TGTGCCACCAGTGATTTGTCAGGACAGGGGGCCGATGAGCAGTTCTTC. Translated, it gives CATSDLSGQGADEQFF.

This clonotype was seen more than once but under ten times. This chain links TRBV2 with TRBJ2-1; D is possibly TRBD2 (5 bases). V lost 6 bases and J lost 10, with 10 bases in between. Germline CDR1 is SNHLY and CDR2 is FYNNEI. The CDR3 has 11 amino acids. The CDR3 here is CASRDFQEQFF. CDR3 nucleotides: TGTGCCAGCAGGGACTTCCAGGAGCAGTTCTTC.

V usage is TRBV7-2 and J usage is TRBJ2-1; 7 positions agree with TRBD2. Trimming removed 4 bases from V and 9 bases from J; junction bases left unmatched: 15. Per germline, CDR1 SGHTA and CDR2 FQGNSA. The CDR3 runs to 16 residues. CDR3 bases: TGTGCCAGCAGCTCCAACACGGGACTATCTACGAGTGAGCAGTTCTTC. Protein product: CASSSNTGLSTSEQFF.

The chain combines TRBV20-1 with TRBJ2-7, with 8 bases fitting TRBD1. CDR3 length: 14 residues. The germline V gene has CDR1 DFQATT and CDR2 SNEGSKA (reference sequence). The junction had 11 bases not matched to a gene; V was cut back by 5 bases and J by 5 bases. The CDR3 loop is CSARNRDRFHEQYF. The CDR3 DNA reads TGCAGTGCTCGCAACCGGGACAGGTTCCACGAGCAGTACTTC.

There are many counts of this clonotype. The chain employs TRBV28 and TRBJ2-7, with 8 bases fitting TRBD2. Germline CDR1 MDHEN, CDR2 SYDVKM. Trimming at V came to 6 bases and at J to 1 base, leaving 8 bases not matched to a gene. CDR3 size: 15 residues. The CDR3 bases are TGTGCCAGCAGCCCCCGGGGGGGAGGTTCCTACGAGCAGTACTTC. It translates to CASSPRGGGSYEQYF.

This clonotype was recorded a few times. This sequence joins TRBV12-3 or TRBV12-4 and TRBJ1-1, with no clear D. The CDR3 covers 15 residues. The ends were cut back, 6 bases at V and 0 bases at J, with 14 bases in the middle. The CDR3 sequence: CASRTTHRLNTEAFF. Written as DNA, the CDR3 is TGTGCCAGCAGGACCACTCATCGCTTGAACACTGAAGCTTTCTTT.

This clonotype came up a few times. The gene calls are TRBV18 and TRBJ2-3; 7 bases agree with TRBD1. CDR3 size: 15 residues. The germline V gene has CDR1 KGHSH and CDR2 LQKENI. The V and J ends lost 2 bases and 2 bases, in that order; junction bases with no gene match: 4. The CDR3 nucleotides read TGTGCCAGCTCACCATGGGACAGCTCCACAGATACGCAGTATTTT. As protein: CASSPWDSSTDTQYF.

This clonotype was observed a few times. The CDR3 bases are TGTGCCAGCTCACCATCAGACCGGCAGCCCCAGCATTTT. Its protein is CASSPSDRQPQHF. The chain has TRBV18 and TRBJ1-5; no firm D call. The CDR3 totals 13 residues. V was cut by 2 bases and J by 7 bases, with 9 bases left in between. Germline CDR1 is KGHSH and CDR2 is LQKENI. The full variable domain, with the rest looked up from reference TRBV18 and TRBJ1-5, is NAGVMQNPRHLVRRRGQEARLRCSPMKGHSHVYWYRQLPEEGLKFMVYLQKENIIDESGMPKERFSAEFPKEGPSILRIQQVVRGDSAAYFCASSPSDRQPQHFGDGTRLSIL.

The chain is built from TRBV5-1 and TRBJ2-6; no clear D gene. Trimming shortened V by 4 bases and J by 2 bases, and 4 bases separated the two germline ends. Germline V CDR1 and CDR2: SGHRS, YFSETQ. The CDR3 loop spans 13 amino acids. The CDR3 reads CASSHTGANVLTF. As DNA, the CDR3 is TGCGCCAGCAGCCACACTGGGGCCAACGTCCTGACTTTC.

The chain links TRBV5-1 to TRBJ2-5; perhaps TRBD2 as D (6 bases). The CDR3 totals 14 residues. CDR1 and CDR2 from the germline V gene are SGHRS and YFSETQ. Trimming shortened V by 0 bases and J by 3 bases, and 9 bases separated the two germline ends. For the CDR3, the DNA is TGCGCCAGCAGCTTGGGCGGGAATAAAGAGACCCAGTACTTC. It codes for CASSLGGNKETQYF.

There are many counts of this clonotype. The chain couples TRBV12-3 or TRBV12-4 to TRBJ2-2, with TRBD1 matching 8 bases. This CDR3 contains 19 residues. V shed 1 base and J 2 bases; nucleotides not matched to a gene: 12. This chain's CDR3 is CASSLGARGLLFNTGELFF. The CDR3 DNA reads TGTGCCAGCAGTTTAGGGGCCAGGGGGCTCTTATTTAACACCGGGGAGCTGTTTTTT.

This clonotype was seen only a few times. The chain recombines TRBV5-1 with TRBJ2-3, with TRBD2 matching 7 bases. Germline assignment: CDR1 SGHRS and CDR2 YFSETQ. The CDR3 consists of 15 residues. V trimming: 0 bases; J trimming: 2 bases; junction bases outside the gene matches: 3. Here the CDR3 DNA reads TGCGCCAGCAGCTTGGGGGACTATACCACAGATACGCAGTATTTT. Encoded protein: CASSLGDYTTDTQYF. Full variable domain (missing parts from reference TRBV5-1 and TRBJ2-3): KAGVTQTPRYLIKTRGQQVTLSCSPISGHRSVSWYQQTPGQGLQFLFEYFSETQRNKGNFPGRFSGRQFSNSRSEMNVSTLELGDSALYLCASSLGDYTTDTQYFGPGTRLTVL.

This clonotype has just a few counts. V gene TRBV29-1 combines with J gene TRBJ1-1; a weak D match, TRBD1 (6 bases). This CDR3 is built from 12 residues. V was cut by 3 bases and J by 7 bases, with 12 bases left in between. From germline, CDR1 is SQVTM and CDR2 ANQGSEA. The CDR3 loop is CSVDERGHEAFF. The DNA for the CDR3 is TGCAGCGTTGATGAAAGGGGACATGAAGCTTTCTTT.

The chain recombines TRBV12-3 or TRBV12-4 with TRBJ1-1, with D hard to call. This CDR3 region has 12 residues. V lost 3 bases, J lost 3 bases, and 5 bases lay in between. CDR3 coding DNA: TGTGCCAGCAGTTTGCAGTACACTGAAGCTTTCTTT. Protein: CASSLQYTEAFF.

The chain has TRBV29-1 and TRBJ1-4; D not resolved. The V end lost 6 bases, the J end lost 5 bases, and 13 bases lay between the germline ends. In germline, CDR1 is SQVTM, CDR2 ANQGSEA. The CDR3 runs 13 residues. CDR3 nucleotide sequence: TGCAGCGTCCGACCCGGTGGGAATGAAAAACTGTTTTTT. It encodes CSVRPGGNEKLFF.

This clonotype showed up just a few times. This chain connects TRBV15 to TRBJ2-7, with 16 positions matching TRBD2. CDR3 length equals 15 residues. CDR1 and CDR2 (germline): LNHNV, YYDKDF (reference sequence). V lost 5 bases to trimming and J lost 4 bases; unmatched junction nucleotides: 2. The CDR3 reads CATSGTSGRGYEQYF. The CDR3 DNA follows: TGTGCCACCAGCGGGACTAGCGGGAGGGGGTACGAGCAGTACTTC.

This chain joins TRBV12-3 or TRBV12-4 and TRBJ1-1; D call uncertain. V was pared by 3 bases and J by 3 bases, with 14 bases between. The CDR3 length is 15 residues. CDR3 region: CASSLGSRSDTEAFF. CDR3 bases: TGTGCCAGCAGTTTGGGGAGTAGGTCGGACACTGAAGCTTTCTTT.

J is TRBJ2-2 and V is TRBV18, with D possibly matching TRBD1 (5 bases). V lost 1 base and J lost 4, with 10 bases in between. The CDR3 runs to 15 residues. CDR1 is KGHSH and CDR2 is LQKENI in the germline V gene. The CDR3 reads CASSPQGSVTGELFF. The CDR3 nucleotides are TGTGCCAGCTCACCACAGGGGTCGGTCACCGGGGAGCTGTTTTTT.

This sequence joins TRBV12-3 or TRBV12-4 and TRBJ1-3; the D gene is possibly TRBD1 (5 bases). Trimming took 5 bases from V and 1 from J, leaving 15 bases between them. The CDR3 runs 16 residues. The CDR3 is CASSPRRRGSGNTIYF. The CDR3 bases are TGTGCCAGCAGTCCCCGCAGAAGGGGATCTGGAAACACCATATATTTT.

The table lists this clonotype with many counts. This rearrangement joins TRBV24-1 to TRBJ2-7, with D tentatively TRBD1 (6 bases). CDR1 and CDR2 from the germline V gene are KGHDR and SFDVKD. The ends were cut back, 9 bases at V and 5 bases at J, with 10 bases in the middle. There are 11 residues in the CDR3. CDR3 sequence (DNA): TGTGCCACCCAACAGGGCCACGAGCAGTACTTC. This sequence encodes CATQQGHEQYF.

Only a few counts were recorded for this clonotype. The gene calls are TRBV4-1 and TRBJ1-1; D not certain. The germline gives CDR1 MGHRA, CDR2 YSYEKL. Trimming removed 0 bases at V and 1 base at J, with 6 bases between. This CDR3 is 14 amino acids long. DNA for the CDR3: TGCGCCAGCAGCCAAGATTCAGGGAACACTGAAGCTTTCTTT. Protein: CASSQDSGNTEAFF.